These 27 T cell receptor beta chains were sequenced from one sample in a study of T cells in Graves' hyperthyroidism and ophthalmopathy. Amplification of TCR beta CDR3 regions was performed using RNA transcripts as template. Initially, a first-round RT-PCR of the TCR CDR3 employed the HTBI primer set. TCRdb re-analysed the multiplex PCR reads in MiXCR, keeping a single row per CDR3 protein. The data hold 650,000 to 850,000 distinct CDR3 sequences, with over 15% observed a single time. The sample was blood. All receptors come from a woman aged 50 to 60 with Graves' hyperthyroidism that later progressed to Graves' ophthalmopathy.

The chain joins TRBV6-5 to TRBJ1-5; maybe TRBD1 (5 bases). The V end was cut by 2 bases, the J end by 7 bases, with 9 bases between. CDR1 and CDR2 from the germline V gene are MNHEY and SVGAGI. The CDR3 length is 13 residues. The CDR3 DNA sequence: TGTGCCAGCAGTTACGTCGGGGGACAGCCCCAGCATTTT. It specifies CASSYVGGQPQHF.

There are many counts of this clonotype. The V call is TRBV11-2, the J call TRBJ2-5; a possible D gene is TRBD1 (6 bases). Per the germline V gene, CDR1 is SGHAT and CDR2 is FQNNGV. This CDR3 has 14 amino acids. Deletions cut 5 bases from V and 1 base from J, with 11 bases between. This CDR3 reads CASSVMTGQETQYF. CDR3 nucleotide sequence: TGTGCCAGCAGCGTTATGACAGGCCAAGAGACCCAGTACTTC.

This clonotype was seen repeatedly, ten times or more. The genes are TRBV6-1 and TRBJ1-1; 8 bases match TRBD1. Germline V gives CDR1 MNHNS, CDR2 SASEGT. The CDR3 loop spans 13 amino acids. V shed 9 bases, J shed 4 bases, and the junction held 7 bases outside the gene matches. CDR3 DNA: TGTGCCAGTGACAGGGGTTCGGGCACTGAAGCTTTCTTT. Translation: CASDRGSGTEAFF.

In its sample, this clonotype was seen many times. V usage is TRBV7-9 and J usage is TRBJ2-5, with D perhaps matching TRBD1 (5 bases). V dropped 0 bases and J dropped 6 bases, with 11 bases sitting between them. CDR1 SEHNR and CDR2 FQNEAQ come from the germline V gene (reference sequence). The CDR3 length is 14 residues. CDR3 nucleotides: TGTGCCAGCAGCTTAGCTAGGGGCGAGAAGACCCAGTACTTC. Protein product: CASSLARGEKTQYF.

This chain joins TRBV3-1 and TRBJ1-5, with 8 bases aligning to TRBD1. The CDR3 totals 15 residues. Germline trimming cut 1 base from V and 5 bases from J; bases unmatched to any gene: 4. Germline V gives CDR1 LGHDT, CDR2 YNNKEL (reference sequence). The CDR3 loop reads CASSQGTGLDQPQHF. CDR3 sequence (DNA): TGTGCCAGCAGCCAAGGGACAGGGCTAGATCAGCCCCAGCATTTT.

V is TRBV7-3 and J is TRBJ1-2; 12 nucleotides line up with TRBD1. V was clipped by 2 bases and J by 12 bases; unmatched bases: 4. CDR1 is SGHTA and CDR2 is FQGTGA in the germline V gene. This CDR3 contains 13 residues. The CDR3 reads CASSLEGTGGHTF. The CDR3, as DNA: TGTGCCAGCAGCTTAGAAGGGACAGGGGGCCACACCTTC.

The V call is TRBV6-1, the J call TRBJ1-6; perhaps TRBD1 as D (6 bases). CDR3 length: 14 residues. Germline CDR1 and CDR2: MNHNS and SASEGT. V gave up 8 bases and J gave up 9 bases, with 17 bases separating them. The CDR3 region has the DNA TGTGCCAGCGGAGGACCGGGACAAAGTTCACCCCTCCACTTT. This sequence encodes CASGGPGQSSPLHF.

This clonotype appeared many times. The chain recombines TRBV7-2 with TRBJ1-2; 7 bases match TRBD1. The CDR3 has 16 residues. CDR1 is SGHTA, CDR2 FQGNSA, per germline. V was pared by 5 bases and J by 4 bases, with 13 bases of the junction left unmatched. The CDR3 coding sequence is TGTGCCAGCAGCAACCGACAGGGAAGTACCCTCTATGGCTACACCTTC. This encodes CASSNRQGSTLYGYTF.

This clonotype showed up many times. The chain has TRBV27 and TRBJ2-1; D is ambiguous. The germline V and J ends were trimmed by 6 bases and 5 bases, with 23 bases remaining between them. The CDR3 runs to 17 residues. Germline V gene lookup returns CDR1 MNHEY and CDR2 SMNVEV (reference sequence). The CDR3: CASRLLLGGSFDNEQFF. The DNA of the CDR3 is TGTGCCAGCAGGCTCCTTCTGGGTGGGTCATTCGACAATGAGCAGTTCTTC.

In this sample, this clonotype turned up a few times. The chain joins TRBV19 to TRBJ1-5, with D maybe TRBD1 (5 bases). The CDR3 totals 18 residues. The ends were cut back, 4 bases at V and 4 bases at J, with 23 bases in the middle. Germline V gene sequence: CDR1 LNHDA, CDR2 SQIVND (reference sequence). The CDR3 reads CASSRVLAGGAINQPQHF. The CDR3 region has the DNA TGTGCCAGTAGTAGAGTTTTGGCAGGAGGGGCCATAAATCAGCCCCAGCATTTT.

This clonotype was observed a few times. This chain links TRBV3-1 with TRBJ2-2; perhaps TRBD2 as D (6 bases). Germline V gene data show CDR1 as LGHDT and CDR2 as YNNKEL (reference sequence). The V end was cut by 2 bases, the J end by 3 bases, with 16 bases between. This CDR3 contains 17 residues. The DNA of the CDR3 is TGTGCCAGCAGCCAATCATCATTCGGGGGACACACCGGGGAGCTGTTTTTT. The encoded protein is CASSQSSFGGHTGELFF.

V usage is TRBV5-4 and J usage is TRBJ2-2, with D perhaps TRBD2 (7 bases). Germline values: CDR1 SGHNT, CDR2 YYREEE (reference sequence). Deletions cut 0 bases from V and 6 bases from J, with 21 bases between. The CDR3 runs 18 residues. The CDR3 DNA sequence: TGTGCCAGCAGCTTGGAAGGTCGGGGGGCCGGGTCGGCCGGGGAGCTGTTTTTT. This codes for CASSLEGRGAGSAGELFF.

This clonotype was found once. V is TRBV5-1 and J is TRBJ2-2; tentatively, D is TRBD2 (6 bases). The germline gives CDR1 SGHRS, CDR2 YFSETQ. This CDR3 comprises 19 residues. V was shortened by 4 bases and J by 0 bases, with 22 bases between the two germline ends. CDR3 DNA sequence: TGCGCCAGCAGCCTCCCGCGTGGTATTATAGCGGCGAACACCGGGGAGCTGTTTTTT. It translates to CASSLPRGIIAANTGELFF.

This sequence joins TRBV12-3 or TRBV12-4 and TRBJ1-3; D is unresolved. CDR3 length: 12 amino acids. Trimming left V 4 bases short and J 7 bases short, with 8 bases between. The CDR3 is CASSSLRNTIYF. The CDR3 coding sequence is TGTGCCAGCAGTTCCCTTAGGAACACCATATATTTT.

This clonotype was counted at least ten times. V and J are TRBV12-3 or TRBV12-4 and TRBJ1-5; tentative D call: TRBD1 (6 bases). The V gene lost 0 bases and the J gene lost 5 bases, with 11 bases spanning the gap. The CDR3 loop spans 15 amino acids. The CDR3 protein is CASSLASAGDQPQHF. The CDR3 DNA follows: TGTGCCAGCAGTTTAGCGTCGGCAGGGGATCAGCCCCAGCATTTT.

This clonotype has just a few counts. The chain combines TRBV7-9 with TRBJ1-3; perhaps TRBD1 as D (6 bases). The germline CDR1 and CDR2 sequences are SEHNR and FQNEAQ (reference sequence). This CDR3 comprises 16 residues. Trimming removed 0 bases from V and 4 bases from J, with 13 bases in between. The CDR3 DNA reads as TGTGCCAGCAGCTTAGCGTCGGGGGCAGGAGGAAACACCATATATTTT. Its protein is CASSLASGAGGNTIYF.

This clonotype appeared many times. The chain is built from TRBV12-3 or TRBV12-4 and TRBJ1-5; 10 bases are shared with TRBD1. The CDR3 length is 17 residues. Trimming cost V 5 bases and J 1 base; bases outside gene matches: 8. The CDR3 nucleotides are TGTGCCAGCAGTCCCGGGACAGGGGAGAGGAGCAATCAGCCCCAGCATTTT. Translation: CASSPGTGERSNQPQHF.

Here the CDR3 reads CASSQVYGTGELFF. The CDR3 nucleotides are TGTGCCAGCAGCCAAGTGTACGGCACCGGGGAGCTGTTTTTT. This chain uses TRBV4-2 with TRBJ2-2; no firm D call. Germline assignment: CDR1 LGHNA and CDR2 YNFKEQ. The germline V and J ends were trimmed by 1 base and 4 bases, with 7 bases remaining between them. CDR3 length: 14 residues.

This rearrangement joins TRBV6-1 to TRBJ1-2, with a weak D call TRBD1 (5 bases). V shed 5 bases and J shed 4 bases, with 17 bases lying between them. The CDR3 has 15 residues. Germline V lookup: CDR1 MNHNS, CDR2 SASEGT. The CDR3 reads CASSIQTGTGYGYTF. CDR3 nucleotide sequence: TGTGCCAGCAGTATCCAGACCGGGACGGGCTATGGCTACACCTTC.

The genes are TRBV11-2 and TRBJ2-4; D is possibly TRBD1 or TRBD2 (6 bases each). The CDR3 is made up of 15 amino acids. Germline CDR1 reads SGHAT; CDR2 reads FQNNGV. Trimming left V 4 bases short and J 0 bases short, with 10 bases between. The CDR3 DNA follows: TGTGCCAGCAGCTACTCGGGGGCAGCCAAAAACATTCAGTACTTC. It specifies CASSYSGAAKNIQYF. Looking up the rest from reference TRBV11-2 and TRBJ2-4 gives the full variable domain: EAGVAQSPRYKIIEKRQSVAFWCNPISGHATLYWYQQILGQGPKLLIQFQNNGVVDDSQLPKDRFSAERLKGVDSTLKIQPAKLEDSAVYLCASSYSGAAKNIQYFGAGTRLSVL.

This clonotype has just one count. The chain uses TRBV13 and TRBJ2-5; D not resolved. From germline, CDR1 is PRHDT and CDR2 FYEKMQ (reference sequence). This CDR3 comprises 13 residues. V dropped 0 bases and J dropped 5 bases, with 7 bases sitting between them. CDR3 sequence reads: CASSLGMSETQYF. As DNA, the CDR3 is TGTGCCAGCAGCTTAGGAATGAGCGAGACCCAGTACTTC. Looking up the rest from reference TRBV13 and TRBJ2-5 gives the full variable domain: AAGVIQSPRHLIKEKRETATLKCYPIPRHDTVYWYQQGPGQDPQFLISFYEKMQSDKGSIPDRFSAQQFSDYHSELNMSSLELGDSALYFCASSLGMSETQYFGPGTRLLVL.

In its sample, this clonotype was seen once. The chain has TRBV24-1 and TRBJ2-5; TRBD1 matches at 8 bases. This CDR3 is 12 amino acids long. Germline V gene sequence: CDR1 KGHDR, CDR2 SFDVKD. V lost 4 bases, J lost 10 bases, and 4 bases stayed unmatched. The CDR3 DNA sequence: TGTGCCACCAGTGAGGGACAGGAAAACCAGTACTTC. Residues: CATSEGQENQYF.

The genes are TRBV20-1 and TRBJ1-2; D call uncertain. CDR3 length: 12 amino acids. Germline lookup yields CDR1 DFQATT and CDR2 SNEGSKA (reference sequence). V dropped 3 bases and J dropped 3 bases, with 8 bases sitting between them. In nucleotides, the CDR3 is TGCAGTGCTAGCGTCCGTGACTATGGCTACACCTTC. Protein sequence: CSASVRDYGYTF.

This clonotype was counted at least ten times. The chain has TRBV3-1 and TRBJ2-5; no reliable D call. V lost 1 base, J lost 4 bases, and 7 bases lay in between. Germline V gives CDR1 LGHDT, CDR2 YNNKEL (reference sequence). The CDR3 runs 13 residues. The CDR3 spells CASSQGRLETQYF. CDR3 coding DNA: TGTGCCAGCAGCCAAGGTAGACTAGAGACCCAGTACTTC.

There are many counts of this clonotype. This chain links TRBV2 with TRBJ2-3; either TRBD1 or TRBD2 may fit D (7 bases each). V gave up 5 bases and J gave up 6 bases, with 21 bases separating them. The germline CDR1 and CDR2 sequences are SNHLY and FYNNEI. The CDR3 contains 16 residues. The CDR3 DNA sequence: TGTGCCAGCAGTCCAGGGGGGGCGACAGTTCATGATACGCAGTATTTT. It translates to CASSPGGATVHDTQYF.

The rearrangement links TRBV4-1 to TRBJ2-1, with 9 bases lining up with TRBD2. Germline CDR1 reads MGHRA; CDR2 reads YSYEKL. The CDR3 runs to 17 residues. J was trimmed by 5 bases and V by 0 bases; bases with no gene match: 8. The CDR3 here is CASSQDSRGGPHNEQFF. DNA of the CDR3: TGCGCCAGCAGCCAAGATTCGCGGGGGGGCCCCCACAATGAGCAGTTCTTC.

In the case of this clonotype: Possible read error: a much larger clone is one base away. The rearrangement uses TRBV20-1 and TRBJ1-3; D is perhaps TRBD1 (5 bases). Per germline, CDR1 DFQATT and CDR2 SNEGSKA (reference sequence). This CDR3 spans 14 amino acids. The CDR3 nucleotides are TGCAGTGCTAGAGATCTCGGGGGTGGAAACACCACATATTTT. Residues: CSARDLGGGNTTYF.